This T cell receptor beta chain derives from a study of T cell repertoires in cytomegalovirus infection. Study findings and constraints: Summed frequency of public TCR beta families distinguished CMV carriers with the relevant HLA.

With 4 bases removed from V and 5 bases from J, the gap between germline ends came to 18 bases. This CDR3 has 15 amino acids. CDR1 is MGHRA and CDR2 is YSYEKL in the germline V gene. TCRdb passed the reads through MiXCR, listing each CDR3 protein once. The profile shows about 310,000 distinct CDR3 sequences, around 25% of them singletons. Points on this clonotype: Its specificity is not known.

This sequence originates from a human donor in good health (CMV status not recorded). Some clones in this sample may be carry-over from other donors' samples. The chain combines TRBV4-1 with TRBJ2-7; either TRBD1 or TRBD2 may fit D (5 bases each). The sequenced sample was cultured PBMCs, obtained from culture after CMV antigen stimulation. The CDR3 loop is CASSLGGVGFDEQYF. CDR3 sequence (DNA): TGCGCCAGCAGCCTTGGGGGAGTTGGGTTCGACGAGCAGTACTTC.